The present entry profiles one T cell receptor (beta chain) with its context. Its target is not known. Reverse transcribing all isolated RNA meant expressed TCRB transcripts were sequenced. Only in-frame clones appear in the TCRdb table, and some are missing; sequencing was by immunoSEQ multiplex PCR. This table holds 680,000 or so clones, 10% to 15% found once. This entry is derived from a study of beta chain features in type 1 diabetes. Study-wide results and caveats: cDNA sequencing could over-represent cells with high TCR expression. Moderately but significantly shorter TCRB CDR3s were found in Type 1 diabetes patients in all four CD4+ subsets. Across patients, naive, central memory and Treg TCRB repertoires exhibited apparently greater similarity than was observed across healthy donors.

Central memory, naive, regulatory and stem cell-like memory CD4+ cells were sorted by CD45RO/CCR7/CD25/CD127/CD95/CD27. CDR3 length: 13 residues. The V and J ends lost 7 bases and 4 bases, in that order; junction bases with no gene match: 6. The germline V gene encodes CDR1 SNHLY and CDR2 FYNNEI. Sequenced: naive CD4+ T cells from blood. V and J are TRBV2 and TRBJ1-2; TRBD1 matches 7 bases. This TCR derives from a man aged 18 to 35 with type 1 diabetes. The CDR3 here is CASKGQNFYGYTF. DNA for the CDR3: TGTGCCAGCAAGGGACAGAACTTCTATGGCTACACCTTC.